Below are 30 T cell receptor beta chains sequenced from a single sample in a study of blood T cell repertoires in COVID-19. Measured with immunoSEQ multiplex PCR; TCRdb has only the in-frame clones, and not every one. The table records 130,000 to 150,000 clones, approximately 80% of them present only once. Sequencing used peripheral blood. The receptor source for this set is a woman older than 75 in a cohort sampled during active or convalescent COVID-19.

The chain employs TRBV27 and TRBJ2-5, with TRBD1 matching over 7 bases. The CDR3 runs to 14 residues. J lost 1 base, V lost 3 bases, and 2 bases had no gene match. Germline CDR1 reads MNHEY; CDR2 reads SMNVEV (reference sequence). Here the CDR3 DNA reads TGTGCCAGCAGTTTCCGGGACAGCCAAGAGACCCAGTACTTC. It is translated as CASSFRDSQETQYF.

J is TRBJ2-3 and V is TRBV6-5, with 7 bases aligning to TRBD2. The V gene's germline CDR1 is MNHEY and CDR2 SVGAGI. Germline trimming cut 9 bases from V and 2 bases from J; bases unmatched to any gene: 11. This CDR3 is 15 amino acids long. This CDR3 is CASGGEGRATDTQYF. In DNA, the CDR3 is TGTGCCAGTGGGGGGGAGGGGCGGGCCACAGATACGCAGTATTTT.

In its sample, this clone was seen a few times. The chain employs TRBV2 and TRBJ1-4; the D gene is possibly TRBD1 (5 bases). Germline V gives CDR1 SNHLY, CDR2 FYNNEI. This CDR3 is 12 amino acids long. V lost 11 bases and J lost 7, with 14 bases in between. DNA of the CDR3: TGTGCCTGCCAGGGTGGTGGTGAAAAACTGTTTTTT. Translated, it gives CACQGGGEKLFF.

The V and J genes are TRBV19 and TRBJ1-1; 7 bases map to TRBD1. This CDR3 has 13 amino acids. CDR1 and CDR2 from the germline V gene are LNHDA and SQIVND (reference sequence). The junction had 6 bases not matched to a gene; V was cut back by 5 bases and J by 6 bases. The CDR3 region has the DNA TGTGCCAGTAGTCGAAGACAGGGCGCTGAAGCTTTCTTT. This gives the protein CASSRRQGAEAFF.

The chain recombines TRBV6-5 with TRBJ1-4; 10 bases fit TRBD1. The CDR3 consists of 14 residues. V was clipped by 7 bases and J by 7 bases; unmatched bases: 6. Germline-derived CDR1 and CDR2 are MNHEY and SVGAGI. CDR3 nucleotide sequence: TGTGCCAGCAAGACAGGGGGCGAGATTGAAAAACTGTTTTTT. Translating it yields CASKTGGEIEKLFF.

J is TRBJ1-5 and V is TRBV28; D is undetermined. The V gene's germline CDR1 is MDHEN and CDR2 SYDVKM. The CDR3 has 14 amino acids. Trimming left V 6 bases short and J 1 base short, with 10 bases between. CDR3 protein: CASRKTESNQPQHF. CDR3 sequence (DNA): TGTGCCAGCAGGAAGACGGAGAGCAATCAGCCCCAGCATTTT.

This rearrangement joins TRBV6-1 to TRBJ1-2; 10 nucleotides line up with TRBD1. Trimming at V came to 3 bases and at J to 5 bases, leaving 15 bases not matched to a gene. In germline, CDR1 is MNHNS, CDR2 SASEGT. The CDR3 sequence is 18 residues long. DNA of the CDR3: TGTGCCAGCAGTGATATCCGGGACAGGGGATTAAGAGGATATGGCTACACCTTC. Amino acid sequence: CASSDIRDRGLRGYGYTF.

The V gene is TRBV6-5, the J gene TRBJ2-7; D possibly corresponds to TRBD1 (5 bases). The germline CDR1 and CDR2 sequences are MNHEY and SVGAGI. V lost 0 bases, J lost 2 bases, and 11 bases lay in between. This CDR3 contains 15 residues. This CDR3 is CASSYSQAPPYEQYF. As DNA, the CDR3 is TGTGCCAGCAGTTACTCACAGGCGCCTCCCTACGAGCAGTACTTC.

The chain is built from TRBV3-1 (or the pseudogene TRBV3-2) and TRBJ2-5; 9 bases align to TRBD2. Germline V CDR1 and CDR2: LGHDT, YNNKEL (reference sequence). V dropped 0 bases and J dropped 7; count of bases not matched to a gene: 9. This CDR3 has 16 residues. This chain's CDR3 is CASSQDFLAGMVTQYF. In nucleotides, the CDR3 is TGTGCCAGCAGCCAAGATTTCCTAGCGGGGATGGTGACCCAGTACTTC.

This chain connects TRBV20-1 to TRBJ1-6; D is unresolved. V lost 3 bases and J 13 bases, leaving 10 bases between the germline ends. The CDR3 consists of 11 residues. The germline gives CDR1 DFQATT, CDR2 SNEGSKA (reference sequence). This chain's CDR3 is CSARPAGPLHF. The CDR3, as DNA: TGCAGTGCTAGGCCTGCAGGTCCCCTCCACTTT.

The chain uses TRBV5-5 and TRBJ1-2; 9 bases are shared with TRBD1. Germline values: CDR1 SGHKS, CDR2 YYEKEE (reference sequence). The V segment lost 4 bases and the J segment 4 bases; nucleotides outside the gene matches: 5. The CDR3 runs to 14 residues. The CDR3 sequence: CASSQQGASYGYTF. Written as DNA, the CDR3 is TGTGCCAGCAGCCAACAGGGGGCGAGCTATGGCTACACCTTC.

This clone was found a few times. The CDR3 nucleotides read TGTGCCAGCAGCCCCACAGGGGTGGTAGGTCCCGGGGAGCTGTTTTTT. Translating it yields CASSPTGVVGPGELFF. The chain is built from TRBV3-1 (or the pseudogene TRBV3-2) and TRBJ2-2; 7 nucleotides match TRBD1. The germline V gene has CDR1 LGHDT and CDR2 YNNKEL (reference sequence). Trimming cost V 4 bases and J 6 bases; bases outside gene matches: 11. CDR3 size: 16 residues.

The chain has TRBV30 and TRBJ2-1, with D maybe TRBD1 (5 bases). The CDR3 has 12 amino acids. Trimming cost V 3 bases and J 11 bases, with 14 bases left between them. CDR1 GTSNPN and CDR2 SVGIG come from the germline V gene (reference sequence). The chain's CDR3 is CAWSATDRKQFF. CDR3 nucleotide sequence: TGTGCCTGGAGCGCGACAGACCGGAAGCAGTTCTTC.

Regarding this clone: At one of its ends the junction is not consistent with the germline gene, which may arise from a read error. CDR3 DNA sequence: TGTGCCAGCAGGCCCATTTTTACTAATGAAAAGCTGTTTTTT. Its translation: CASRPIFTNEKLFF. V and J are TRBV6-6 and TRBJ1-4, with D unresolved. Germline lookup yields CDR1 MNHNY and CDR2 SVGAGI (reference sequence). This CDR3 has 14 residues.

This clone has only a few counts. The V and J genes are TRBV4-2 and TRBJ2-3, with no clear D. The V gene's germline CDR1 is LGHNA and CDR2 YNFKEQ. Between the trimmed V and J ends, which lost 4 bases and 9 bases, there was a span of 8 bases. The CDR3 consists of 11 residues. The CDR3 bases are TGTGCCAGCAGCCGACTCCTCACGCAGTATTTT. It encodes CASSRLLTQYF.

The chain links TRBV7-2 to TRBJ2-5; D might be TRBD2 (5 bases). The CDR3 covers 15 residues. The V end lost 2 bases, the J end lost 1 base, and 11 bases lay between the germline ends. Germline CDR1 and CDR2: SGHTA and FQGNSA. The CDR3 region has the DNA TGTGCCAGCAGCTTATGGGCTAGCCTCCAAGAGACCCAGTACTTC. This gives the protein CASSLWASLQETQYF.

V gene TRBV7-9 combines with J gene TRBJ2-1, with TRBD1 as a possible D gene (6 bases). The length of the CDR3 is 14 residues. Germline V lookup: CDR1 SEHNR, CDR2 FQNEAQ (reference sequence). Trimming cost V 2 bases and J 6 bases, with 11 bases left between them. CDR3 residues: CASSLSTGGNEQFF. CDR3 DNA sequence: TGTGCCAGCAGCTTATCGACAGGAGGCAATGAGCAGTTCTTC.

The rearrangement joins TRBV19 to TRBJ2-3, with TRBD2 matching 9 bases. CDR3 length: 17 residues. Germline loops: CDR1 LNHDA, CDR2 SQIVND (reference sequence). Trimming removed 4 bases from V and 2 bases from J; junction bases left unmatched: 10. Here the CDR3 reads CASSTQRTSAFTDTQYF. The CDR3 DNA is TGTGCCAGTAGTACGCAACGGACTAGCGCCTTCACAGATACGCAGTATTTT. Supplemented by reference TRBV19 and TRBJ2-3, the full variable domain reads DGGITQSPKYLFRKEGQNVTLSCEQNLNHDAMYWYRQDPGQGLRLIYYSQIVNDFQKGDIAEGYSVSREKKESFPLTVTSAQKNPTAFYLCASSTQRTSAFTDTQYFGPGTRLTVL.

The chain combines TRBV5-4 with TRBJ2-5; D might be TRBD1 (5 bases). The CDR3 runs to 16 residues. V lost 5 bases and J lost 1, with 18 bases in between. Germline values: CDR1 SGHNT, CDR2 YYREEE (reference sequence). CDR3 nucleotides: TGTGCCAGCAGTTGGGGTTCAGGGCGTGTCCAAGAGACCCAGTACTTC. This gives the protein CASSWGSGRVQETQYF.

V and J are TRBV9 and TRBJ2-1; 9 positions match TRBD1. The CDR3 is 14 amino acids. Germline loops: CDR1 SGDLS, CDR2 YYNGEE. V gave up 4 bases and J gave up 6 bases; unmatched junction bases: 5. CDR3 protein: CASSPLTGGNEQFF. Here the CDR3 DNA reads TGTGCCAGCAGCCCACTGACAGGGGGCAATGAGCAGTTCTTC.

The chain recombines TRBV7-2 with TRBJ2-5; maybe TRBD1 (5 bases). V lost 2 bases to trimming and J lost 5 bases, with 12 bases between them. From germline, CDR1 is SGHTA and CDR2 FQGNSA. The CDR3 is 14 residues long. The CDR3 protein is CASSLLGGAETQYF. The CDR3 nucleotides are TGTGCCAGCAGCTTATTAGGTGGGGCCGAGACCCAGTACTTC.

The chain uses TRBV11-2 and TRBJ1-1, with TRBD1 matching 8 bases. Germline-derived CDR1 and CDR2 are SGHAT and FQNNGV. The length of the CDR3 is 14 residues. J lost 9 bases, V lost 5 bases, and 11 bases had no gene match. CDR3 protein: CASSPRTGPKKAFF. CDR3 nucleotides: TGTGCCAGCAGCCCTAGGACAGGGCCGAAGAAAGCTTTCTTT.

This chain uses TRBV19 with TRBJ2-4, with D maybe TRBD2 (5 bases). The V gene lost 4 bases and the J gene lost 1 base, with 20 bases spanning the gap. This CDR3 is built from 18 residues. The V gene's germline CDR1 is LNHDA and CDR2 SQIVND (reference sequence). As DNA, the CDR3 is TGTGCCAGTAGTACCTCCTATACGGGAATACGGGCCAAAAACATTCAGTACTTC. It translates to CASSTSYTGIRAKNIQYF.

CDR3 sequence (DNA): TGTGCCAGCAGCGTAGTGTGGAGGGGAGAGAACACCGGGGAGCTGTTTTTT. This gives the protein CASSVVWRGENTGELFF. This chain connects TRBV9 to TRBJ2-2; D perhaps matches TRBD2 (6 bases). Germline V gene data show CDR1 as SGDLS and CDR2 as YYNGEE. V dropped 0 bases and J dropped 1 base, with 13 bases sitting between them. CDR3 length: 17 amino acids.

This clone was recorded once. The J gene is TRBJ2-2, the V gene TRBV28; TRBD1 agrees at 7 bases. The CDR3 covers 15 residues. The V gene end was trimmed by 8 bases and the J gene end by 0 bases; junction bases not matched to a gene: 6. Germline-derived CDR1 and CDR2 are MDHEN and SYDVKM. CDR3 nucleotides: TGTGCCAGCGGGTACAGGGGAACGAACACCGGGGAGCTGTTTTTT. Translated: CASGYRGTNTGELFF. Looking up the rest from reference TRBV28 and TRBJ2-2 gives the full variable domain: DVKVTQSSRYLVKRTGEKVFLECVQDMDHENMFWYRQDPGLGLRLIYFSYDVKMKEKGDIPEGYSVSREKKERFSLILESASTNQTSMYLCASGYRGTNTGELFFGEGSRLTVL.

This chain joins TRBV2 and TRBJ1-5, with TRBD1 as a possible D gene (6 bases). Trimming stripped 5 bases from V and 7 bases from J, with 12 bases between. Germline V gene sequence: CDR1 SNHLY, CDR2 FYNNEI. The CDR3 extends over 13 amino acids. The CDR3 DNA reads as TGTGCCAGCAGTCATAACAGGGACCAGCCCCAGCATTTT. Amino acids: CASSHNRDQPQHF.

The sample holds one count of this clone. DNA for the CDR3: TGTGCCAGCAGTTACTCCATAGGGGAAACCTACGAGCAGTACTTC. Translation gives CASSYSIGETYEQYF. The chain combines TRBV6-5 with TRBJ2-7, with D perhaps TRBD1 (5 bases). Trimming pared 0 bases from V and 2 bases from J, leaving 11 bases between. This CDR3 is 15 amino acids long. From germline, CDR1 is MNHEY and CDR2 SVGAGI.

The CDR3 spells CASGLVPTGLLSEQYF. CDR3 sequence (DNA): TGTGCTAGTGGTTTGGTTCCAACGGGTCTCCTCTCCGAGCAGTACTTC. The V call is TRBV12-5, the J call TRBJ2-7, with unresolved D. CDR1 and CDR2 from the germline V gene are LGHNT and FRNRAP. The germline V and J ends were trimmed by 0 bases and 6 bases, with 18 bases remaining between them. This CDR3 comprises 16 residues.

This rearrangement joins TRBV18 to TRBJ1-2; D call uncertain. The germline V gene encodes CDR1 KGHSH and CDR2 LQKENI. CDR3 length: 14 residues. With 1 base removed from V and 3 bases from J, the gap between germline ends came to 9 bases. CDR3 residues: CASSPRIADYGYTF. In DNA, the CDR3 is TGTGCCAGCTCACCACGTATCGCAGACTATGGCTACACCTTC.

V is TRBV28 and J is TRBJ2-3; a weak D match, TRBD1 (6 bases). The CDR3 spans 16 residues. V gave up 10 bases and J gave up 5 bases, with 25 bases separating them. Germline V gene sequence: CDR1 MDHEN, CDR2 SYDVKM. CDR3 in DNA: TGTGCCACCGCAACACACAGGACTGGGGGCAGAGATACGCAGTATTTT. Its translation is CATATHRTGGRDTQYF.